Listed here is a single TCR beta chain. The data belong to a study of technical replicates of blood from a handful of donors. The V gene end was trimmed by 4 bases and the J gene end by 0 bases; junction bases not matched to a gene: 6. This CDR3 spans 16 amino acids. Clones were sequenced by immunoSEQ multiplex PCR, and TCRdb holds only the in-frame ones, with some missing. Seen here are around 100,000 clones, 85% to 95% observed once, and the top ten hold about 0.36%. The sequenced sample consisted of T cells isolated from PBMCs. V and J are TRBV5-3 and TRBJ1-5; 8 bases are a match to TRBD1. TRBV5-3 is filed as an ORF, its function uncertain. The clonotype originates from a human donor in good health. The CDR3 DNA reads as TGTGCCAGAAGCCCTGACAGGGGCTATAGCAATCAGCCCCAGCATTTT. It specifies CARSPDRGYSNQPQHF.